This T cell receptor (beta chain) was recovered during a study of blood T cell repertoires in COVID-19 (dated by TCRdb to between 2020 and 2021). About the investigation overall: Samples covering the acute and convalescent phases of COVID-19 were provided by collaborators in the United States, Italy and Spain. The prospective study material was composed of cDNA or gDNA derived from T cells, B-cell-depleted T cells, or PBMCs. Subjects who had been exposed to COVID-19, were actively infected with it, or had recovered from it provided the deeply sampled blood TCRbeta repertoires that made up the dataset. The repertoires were released in a freely available public database meant as a resource for research on the immune response to SARS-CoV-2. Samples came from the ongoing ImmuneRACE study (first 160 participants) plus 1,254 subjects from 6 global collaborators. Nearly every sample came with metadata listing a de-identified subject ID, COVID-19 status, age in years and sex. HLA class I and class II types, where available, came from metadata supplied by the sample provider rather than from assay-based typing.

TCRbeta CDR3 regions were amplified from genomic DNA by means of the immunoSEQ Assay, a bias-controlled multiplex PCR. The published analysis was carried out like this. The number of nucleated cells in each sample was estimated by amplification of reference gene primers within the assay. To quantify the absolute abundance of each unique TCRbeta CDR3 rearrangement, sequence reads were collapsed and filtered. For each sample, productive Simpson clonality was calculated as the square root of Simpson's diversity index across productive rearrangements. The clones in this table, taken by TCRdb from immuneACCESS, are in-frame only. Not every clone is retained; where verified, under half of the shortfall comes from an unresolved V gene, and the cause of the rest is unknown. V and J calls and clone size follow that table, whereas D and trimming were derived from the DNA. The sample has approximately 230,000 clones on record, 70% to 85% of them singletons. 4.5% to 6% of the sample belongs to the ten largest clones.

As to this clone: The antigen it binds to is not known. Per-base qualities were not stored, and no clone one base away is much larger.

Whole blood was collected in K2EDTA tubes by collaborating institutions according to the institutions' own protocols. For TCRbeta analysis, collaborators shipped samples as frozen whole blood, isolated PBMCs, or DNA extracted from either of those sample types. The CDR3, cysteine through phenylalanine, is 15 amino acids long. Only the CDR3 region is kept as DNA, spanning 45 bases read in frame from base 1. V lost 4 bases and J lost 0 bases, and the count of bases not matched to a germline gene is 3. CDR1 and CDR2, looked up from the germline V gene, are SGHRS and YFSETQ. Broad study findings and their caveats: How much clinical and demographic metadata was included differed by source and by participant, and the metadata was provided uncurated.

The rearrangement combines TRBV5-1 with TRBJ2-7, and 11 bases in between align with TRBD2. The sample was peripheral blood. The clonotype comes from a woman of 80 years or more with active or convalescent COVID-19. In nucleotide form, the sequence is TGCGCCAGCAGCCGAACTAGCGGGAGCTCCTACGAGCAGTACTTC. It encodes CASSRTSGSSYEQYF.